Following are 29 T cell receptor beta chains from one sample sequenced in a study of blood T cell repertoires in COVID-19. The method was immunoSEQ multiplex PCR; TCRdb's version includes in-frame clones alone and lacks a portion of them. This table holds under 200,000 clones, roughly 88% found once. The sample consisted of peripheral blood. These receptors originate from a man aged 55 to 69 who had recovered from COVID-19.

The chain links TRBV3-1 (or the pseudogene TRBV3-2) to TRBJ2-4; 14 bases are shared with TRBD2. In germline, CDR1 is LGHDT, CDR2 YNNKEL (reference sequence). Unmatched junction bases numbered 5, after V lost 6 bases and J lost 7 bases. CDR3 length equals 15 residues. CDR3 sequence: CASSQTSGGANIQYF. The CDR3 DNA reads TGTGCCAGCAGTCAGACTAGCGGGGGGGCCAACATTCAGTACTTC.

This clone has a single count. V gene TRBV5-5 combines with J gene TRBJ1-6; TRBD1 might be the D (5 bases). CDR1 SGHKS and CDR2 YYEKEE come from the germline V gene (reference sequence). Trimming removed 0 bases from V and 10 bases from J, with 11 bases in between. The CDR3 sequence is 14 residues long. The CDR3 DNA follows: TGTGCCAGCAGCTTGGGACAGCAGGGCTCACCCCTCCACTTT. The encoded protein is CASSLGQQGSPLHF.

The chain recombines TRBV9 with TRBJ2-1; D remains unclear. The CDR3 covers 10 residues. With 7 bases removed from V and 4 bases from J, the gap between germline ends came to 3 bases. The V gene's germline CDR1 is SGDLS and CDR2 YYNGEE. In nucleotides, the CDR3 is TGTGCCAGCCATTACAATGAGCAGTTCTTC. Protein sequence: CASHYNEQFF.

This clone was detected only once. The V gene is TRBV6-5, the J gene TRBJ2-5; no clear D gene. V was shortened by 11 bases and J by 5 bases, with 15 bases between the two germline ends. Germline V lookup: CDR1 MNHEY, CDR2 SVGAGI. The CDR3 covers 12 residues. The CDR3 DNA reads TGTGCCGTCCGACTCTCAGTGGAGACCCAGTACTTC. Translation gives CAVRLSVETQYF.

The chain uses TRBV24-1 and TRBJ2-3; a possible D gene is TRBD2 (7 bases). Trimming cost V 1 base and J 2 bases, with 12 bases left between them. CDR3 length equals 16 residues. Germline V gives CDR1 KGHDR, CDR2 SFDVKD. The CDR3 region has the DNA TGTGCCACCAGTGATTTAGGGGGGGCTACCACAGATACGCAGTATTTT. It yields the protein CATSDLGGATTDTQYF.

The gene calls are TRBV7-2 and TRBJ1-5; 7 bases fit TRBD1. This CDR3 region has 15 residues. V lost 1 base, J lost 7 bases, and 7 bases stayed unmatched. CDR1 and CDR2 from the germline V gene are SGHTA and FQGNSA. CDR3 sequence: CASSLEQGPGQPQHF. As DNA, the CDR3 is TGTGCCAGCAGCTTAGAACAGGGGCCGGGGCAGCCCCAGCATTTT.

The gene calls are TRBV5-5 and TRBJ1-5, with no clear D. From germline, CDR1 is SGHKS and CDR2 YYEKEE (reference sequence). V was shortened by 6 bases and J by 5 bases, with 15 bases between the two germline ends. There are 14 residues in the CDR3. In nucleotides, the CDR3 is TGTGCCAGCACCCAAGCGGACTTTGATCAGCCCCAGCATTTT. Encoded protein: CASTQADFDQPQHF.

The chain is built from TRBV7-2 and TRBJ1-5; 7 bases fit TRBD1. The CDR3 extends over 14 amino acids. Unmatched junction bases numbered 6, after V lost 6 bases and J lost 4 bases. Germline assignment: CDR1 SGHTA and CDR2 FQGNSA. The CDR3 sequence: CASSPGTANQPQHF. CDR3 bases: TGTGCCAGCAGTCCCGGGACAGCAAATCAGCCCCAGCATTTT. Variable domain in full (rest from reference TRBV7-2 and TRBJ1-5): GAGVSQSPSNKVTEKGKDVELRCDPISGHTALYWYRQSLGQGLEFLIYFQGNSAPDKSGLPSDRFSAERTGGSVSTLTIQRTQQEDSAVYLCASSPGTANQPQHFGDGTRLSIL.

This chain uses TRBV20-1 with TRBJ2-7, with D possibly being TRBD2 (6 bases). Germline V gene sequence: CDR1 DFQATT, CDR2 SNEGSKA (reference sequence). The length of the CDR3 is 15 residues. Trimming removed 3 bases from V and 0 bases from J, with 15 bases in between. As DNA, the CDR3 is TGCAGTGCTAGTTTGACAGCCGGGAGCTCCTACGAGCAGTACTTC. This gives the protein CSASLTAGSSYEQYF.

The chain has TRBV13 and TRBJ2-7; 7 nucleotides align to TRBD2. The CDR3 runs to 15 residues. The germline V gene has CDR1 PRHDT and CDR2 FYEKMQ (reference sequence). V shed 2 bases, J shed 0 bases, and the junction held 4 bases outside the gene matches. The CDR3 DNA reads TGTGCCAGCAGCTTACGGCGGGGGTACTCCTACGAGCAGTACTTC. Residues: CASSLRRGYSYEQYF.

The table lists this clone with a count of one. This chain joins TRBV27 and TRBJ1-2; 8 nucleotides line up with TRBD1. Germline CDR1 and CDR2: MNHEY and SMNVEV (reference sequence). V was clipped by 6 bases and J by 8 bases; unmatched bases: 8. This CDR3 contains 13 residues. The CDR3, as DNA: TGTGCCAGCAGACCAGACAGGGGAACAGGCTACACCTTC. It yields the protein CASRPDRGTGYTF.

The chain combines TRBV7-8 with TRBJ1-1; D is possibly TRBD1 (6 bases). The CDR3 has 14 residues. Per germline, CDR1 SGHVS and CDR2 FQNEAQ. Trimming removed 3 bases from V and 1 base from J, with 9 bases in between. This CDR3 is CASSFRGGNTEAFF. DNA of the CDR3: TGTGCCAGCAGCTTTAGAGGGGGGAACACTGAAGCTTTCTTT.

V gene TRBV5-1 combines with J gene TRBJ1-1; D perhaps matches TRBD1 (5 bases). Germline V gene sequence: CDR1 SGHRS, CDR2 YFSETQ. The CDR3 covers 13 residues. Trimming took 5 bases from V and 3 from J, leaving 11 bases between them. The CDR3 protein is CASRSRVDTEAFF. The CDR3 bases are TGCGCCAGCAGGAGCAGGGTTGACACTGAAGCTTTCTTT.

This clone was recorded once. This chain uses TRBV19 with TRBJ2-7, with D maybe TRBD2 (6 bases). Germline CDR1 reads LNHDA; CDR2 reads SQIVND (reference sequence). The CDR3 is made up of 12 amino acids. Trimming cost V 2 bases and J 7 bases, with 9 bases left between them. CDR3 loop: CASSILGGEQYF. The CDR3 DNA is TGTGCCAGTAGTATATTGGGGGGTGAGCAGTACTTC.

V is TRBV2 and J is TRBJ1-1; weak D call: TRBD1 (5 bases). The germline V and J ends were trimmed by 3 bases and 6 bases, with 14 bases remaining between them. Germline assignment: CDR1 SNHLY and CDR2 FYNNEI. This CDR3 has 14 amino acids. The CDR3 sequence: CASSDVPGKAEAFF. The CDR3 coding sequence is TGTGCCAGCAGTGACGTCCCAGGGAAGGCTGAAGCTTTCTTT.

This clone was seen a few times. The junction and the germline gene differ at one end; a read error may be behind it. This chain links TRBV7-7 with TRBJ2-5; TRBD1 aligns across 7 bases. CDR3 length equals 14 residues. Per germline, CDR1 SSHAT and CDR2 FNYEAQ (reference sequence). CDR3 residues: CASSTQGREETQYF. The CDR3 region has the DNA TGTGCTAGCAGCACACAGGGGCGAGAAGAGACCCAGTACTTC.

This clone was recorded once. The gene calls are TRBV19 and TRBJ1-2; tentatively, D is TRBD1 (5 bases). In germline, CDR1 is LNHDA, CDR2 SQIVND (reference sequence). V lost 6 bases to trimming and J lost 0 bases, with 17 bases between them. The CDR3 extends over 16 amino acids. CDR3 nucleotide sequence: TGTGCCAGTAGCGCCTTAGGGGTTCGCGCTAACTATGGCTACACCTTC. It specifies CASSALGVRANYGYTF.

The table lists this clone with a count of one. The chain joins TRBV3-1 (or the pseudogene TRBV3-2) to TRBJ1-2, with unresolved D. The CDR3 extends over 14 amino acids. CDR1 and CDR2 (germline): LGHDT, YNNKEL (reference sequence). V was pared by 0 bases and J by 6 bases, with 11 bases between. The CDR3 spells CASSQDHRRDGYTF. The CDR3 DNA sequence: TGTGCCAGCAGCCAAGATCACCGTCGAGATGGCTACACCTTC.

V is TRBV7-2 and J is TRBJ1-2, with D possibly matching TRBD1 (5 bases). Deletions cut 0 bases from V and 8 bases from J, with 16 bases between. Germline V lookup: CDR1 SGHTA, CDR2 FQGNSA. CDR3 length equals 15 residues. CDR3 in amino acids: CASSLATATAKGYTF. CDR3 bases: TGTGCCAGCAGCTTAGCGACAGCTACCGCAAAAGGCTACACCTTC.

In this sample, this clone turned up a few times. The chain joins TRBV7-8 to TRBJ1-2; D unclear. Germline CDR1 is SGHVS and CDR2 is FQNEAQ. The CDR3 spans 16 residues. V lost 5 bases, J lost 0 bases, and 16 bases lay in between. This CDR3 is CASSAPRQEANYGYTF. The CDR3 coding sequence is TGTGCCAGCAGCGCGCCCCGCCAGGAAGCTAACTATGGCTACACCTTC. The whole variable domain, filled in from reference TRBV7-8 and TRBJ1-2, reads GAGVSQSPRYKVAKRGQDVALRCDPISGHVSLFWYQQALGQGPEFLTYFQNEAQLDKSGLPSDRFFAERPEGSVSTLKIQRTQQEDSAVYLCASSAPRQEANYGYTFGSGTRLTVV.

This chain links TRBV7-3 with TRBJ2-3; 9 bases are a match to TRBD1. V was pared by 5 bases and J by 6 bases, with 12 bases of the junction left unmatched. The CDR3 runs to 16 residues. Germline CDR1 SGHTA, CDR2 FQGTGA. The CDR3 loop reads CASSNTGGEGWDTQYF. DNA of the CDR3: TGTGCCAGCAGCAACACAGGGGGCGAGGGGTGGGATACGCAGTATTTT.

V is TRBV11-2 and J is TRBJ1-2; D uncertain. Germline assignment: CDR1 SGHAT and CDR2 FQNNGV. The V gene lost 4 bases and the J gene lost 1 base, with 10 bases spanning the gap. This CDR3 comprises 14 residues. The CDR3 nucleotides are TGTGCCAGCAGCTCCCGCCAGAATAACTATGGCTACACCTTC. Its protein is CASSSRQNNYGYTF.

This clone appeared once. The chain is built from TRBV29-1 and TRBJ1-1; perhaps TRBD1 as D (6 bases). V lost 4 bases, J lost 3 bases, and 21 bases lay in between. CDR3 size: 16 residues. Germline V gene lookup returns CDR1 SQVTM and CDR2 ANQGSEA. CDR3 region: CSVVGTQGRRDTEAFF. For the CDR3, the DNA is TGCAGCGTTGTCGGGACGCAGGGGAGACGGGACACTGAAGCTTTCTTT.

This chain joins TRBV29-1 and TRBJ2-5; 7 nucleotides align to TRBD1. Germline CDR1 and CDR2: SQVTM and ANQGSEA. The V segment lost 4 bases and the J segment 2 bases; nucleotides outside the gene matches: 4. This CDR3 has 13 amino acids. The CDR3: CSVAQGMQETQYF. Written as DNA, the CDR3 is TGCAGCGTTGCACAGGGGATGCAAGAGACCCAGTACTTC.

J is TRBJ1-3 and V is TRBV6-1, with D uncertain. V was pared by 1 base and J by 2 bases, with 12 bases between. The germline CDR1 and CDR2 sequences are MNHNS and SASEGT. This CDR3 is 16 amino acids long. CDR3 nucleotides: TGTGCCAGCAGTGAAGGGGCAGCCGGGACTGGAAACACCATATATTTT. Its protein is CASSEGAAGTGNTIYF.

This clone was counted between two and nine times. The chain joins TRBV11-2 to TRBJ2-7, with D possibly being TRBD1 (5 bases). Looked up from germline, CDR1 is SGHAT and CDR2 is FQNNGV. V was cut by 8 bases and J by 5 bases, with 10 bases left in between. CDR3 length: 11 residues. CDR3 DNA sequence: TGTGCCAGCCAGTTAGGGGACGAGCAGTACTTC. It encodes CASQLGDEQYF.

This clone turned up a few times. V usage is TRBV19 and J usage is TRBJ1-2; D gene uncertain. Germline V gene lookup returns CDR1 LNHDA and CDR2 SQIVND (reference sequence). The CDR3 spans 16 residues. V was clipped by 3 bases and J by 5 bases, with 19 bases between them. CDR3 sequence reads: CASSMRGTVLLYGYTF. For the CDR3, the DNA is TGTGCCAGTAGTATGCGGGGTACCGTATTATTATATGGCTACACCTTC.

The chain links TRBV24-1 to TRBJ2-2, with 8 positions matching TRBD1. The CDR3 is 15 amino acids. Germline loops: CDR1 KGHDR, CDR2 SFDVKD. J lost 5 bases, V lost 4 bases, and 5 bases had no gene match. CDR3 sequence reads: CATSDPDRGTGELFF. CDR3 nucleotides: TGTGCCACCAGTGACCCAGACAGGGGAACCGGGGAGCTGTTTTTT.

J is TRBJ1-6 and V is TRBV6-5; TRBD1 agrees at 12 bases. Germline CDR1 reads MNHEY; CDR2 reads SVGAGI. V was clipped by 6 bases and J by 10 bases; unmatched bases: 7. The CDR3 consists of 15 residues. The CDR3 sequence is CASRLTGQGASPLHF. The CDR3 DNA reads as TGTGCCAGCAGATTAACGGGACAGGGGGCGTCACCCCTCCACTTT.